Sequencing of this TCR beta chain was carried out in a study of T-cell memory formation after mild COVID-19. The table lists this clonotype with a count of one. No antigen is known for it. General study points: The pre-infection memory compartment contained some responding clones, suggesting cross-reactive memory joined. The study found balanced CD4/CD8 in clones contracting day 15 to 85 and a CD4+ lean in later expanders.

Constant-segment-primed 5'RACE gave TCR alpha and TCR beta cDNA libraries with sample barcodes and UMIs. Using its own MiXCR run on the 5' RACE reads, TCRdb lists one record per CDR3 protein. Among under 300,000 distinct CDR3 sequences listed, roughly 17% were seen once. The TCR comes from a young man who had mild COVID-19 (a few samples of this study predate the infection). Cell type and time point are not known. The specimen sequenced was PBMCs or a T cell subset sorted from them (not recorded which).

CDR3 residues: CASQAGVTSGYTF. CDR3 bases: TGTGCCTCCCAAGCTGGGGTAACGAGCGGCTACACCTTC. The rearrangement joins TRBV19 to TRBJ1-2; D ambiguous. The ends were cut back, 11 bases at V and 8 bases at J, with 21 bases in the middle. CDR1 LNHDA and CDR2 SQIVND come from the germline V gene (reference sequence). CDR3 length equals 13 residues. The full variable domain, in which reference TRBV19 and TRBJ1-2 provide the parts outside the CDR3, is DGGITQSPKYLFRKEGQNVTLSCEQNLNHDAMYWYRQDPGQGLRLIYYSQIVNDFQKGDIAEGYSVSREKKESFPLTVTSAQKNPTAFYLCASQAGVTSGYTFGSGTRLTVV.